The rows below give T cell receptor beta chains drawn from one sample of a study of blood T cell repertoires in COVID-19. TCRdb's copy holds only in-frame clones and misses some; the assay was immunoSEQ multiplex PCR. The table includes about 270,000 clones, just under 90% detected once. The sequenced sample was PBMCs or T cells enriched from blood (not recorded which). These receptors were collected from a woman in her sixties or seventies who had recovered from COVID-19. Each CDR3 is given with its conserved first and last residue. Each record gives: V gene, CDR3 length, CDR3 protein.

>TRBV9|16
CASSSRTSGVIDTQYF
>TRBV7-9|15
CASSSSGGNLRGYTF
>TRBV2|15
CASSGQGQGVSGYTF
>TRBV24-1|14
CATSGSLSVGGYTF
>TRBV19|15
CASSTTVALAYEQYF
>TRBV5-1|15
CASSLLIAGSYEQYF
>TRBV13|15
CASSSGVPLGGELFF
>TRBV6-2/TRBV6-3|13
CASSYGQLDEQYF
>TRBV25-1|12
CASRTPGYGYTF
>TRBV19|13
CASSIRTDEKLFF
>TRBV6-5|16
CASSSSPPTGNYGYTF
>TRBV30|15
CAWSVRGRGPNTQHF